The entry below gives a single T cell receptor (beta chain) sequence along with its context. The antigen remains unidentified. The data are from a study of CD8 T cells in ankylosing spondylitis. Each TCR beta library was made by quantitative 5'-RACE that incorporated molecular barcodes. MiXCR was run by TCRdb on the 5' RACE reads, yielding one entry per CDR3 protein. Here the sample spans approximately 300,000 distinct CDR3 sequences, roughly 20% being singletons. Study-level points and caveats: One TCR beta motif, made up of several highly homologous variants, appeared characteristic of ankylosing spondylitis blood. Certain motif variants had earlier been reported in reactive arthritis synovial fluid and blood. In ankylosing spondylitis patients, matched synovial fluid reportedly showed significant enrichment of disease-linked clones.

The receptor's source is a female donor with ankylosing spondylitis or in good health (not recorded which). The sequenced sample consisted of blood, either unsorted or a sorted T cell fraction (not recorded which).

CDR3: CASSPGGGFNQPQHF. As DNA, the CDR3 is TGCGCCAGCAGCCCTGGTGGGGGATTCAATCAGCCCCAGCATTTT. The J gene is TRBJ1-5, the V gene TRBV5-1, with a possible D match to TRBD1 (5 bases). In germline, CDR1 is SGHRS, CDR2 YFSETQ. V lost 4 bases and J 3 bases, leaving 14 bases between the germline ends. This CDR3 comprises 15 residues.